Below are 8 T cell receptor beta chains sequenced from a single sample in a study of T cell repertoires in cytomegalovirus infection. The antigens for these receptors are not known. TCRdb called the reads again in MiXCR, with one record for every CDR3 protein. This sample has around 900,000 distinct CDR3 sequences, with 30% to 40% found just once. Sequenced material: cultured CD8+ T cells from PBMCs, taken from culture after CMV antigen stimulation. Receptors originate from a human donor in good health (CMV status not recorded). Some clones in this sample may be carry-over from other donors' samples.

This clonotype was counted ten times or more. V usage is TRBV7-2 and J usage is TRBJ2-3; a possible D gene is TRBD2 (6 bases). The germline V and J ends were trimmed by 5 bases and 3 bases, with 12 bases remaining between them. This CDR3 region has 14 residues. Germline lookup yields CDR1 SGHTA and CDR2 FQGNSA. CDR3 DNA sequence: TGTGCCAGCAGCCCCGGGGGAAGGACAGATACGCAGTATTTT. It is translated as CASSPGGRTDTQYF.

This clonotype showed up just once. The chain couples TRBV5-6 to TRBJ1-6, with 7 positions matching TRBD1. Germline assignment: CDR1 SGHDT and CDR2 YYEEEE. Losses at the gene ends were 5 bases for V and 0 bases for J; bases not matched to a gene: 2. This CDR3 region has 15 residues. CDR3 nucleotide sequence: TGTGCCAGCAGAGACAGGGACTCCTATAATTCACCCCTCCACTTT. Translating gives CASRDRDSYNSPLHF.

This chain connects TRBV9 to TRBJ1-1; D gene uncertain. V was shortened by 5 bases and J by 6 bases, with 11 bases between the two germline ends. The CDR3 length is 12 residues. Germline V gene data show CDR1 as SGDLS and CDR2 as YYNGEE. The CDR3 is CASRSRAPEAFF. CDR3 nucleotides: TGTGCCAGCAGGTCGAGGGCCCCTGAAGCTTTCTTT.

The rearrangement links TRBV2 to TRBJ2-7; 10 positions agree with TRBD1. The V and J ends lost 5 bases and 3 bases, in that order; junction bases with no gene match: 13. This CDR3 contains 17 residues. Germline V gene sequence: CDR1 SNHLY, CDR2 FYNNEI. This CDR3 is CASSHNPGQGSFYEQYF. CDR3 bases: TGTGCCAGCAGTCATAATCCGGGACAGGGGAGCTTCTACGAGCAGTACTTC.

The rearrangement links TRBV6-1 to TRBJ1-2; TRBD1 aligns across 7 bases. V lost 6 bases and J lost 6; bases outside the gene matches: 16. This CDR3 is 16 amino acids long. The germline V gene has CDR1 MNHNS and CDR2 SASEGT. Written as DNA, the CDR3 is TGTGCCAGCAGCCCCGGTCCCCAGACAGGGCACGATGGCTACACCTTC. Its translation: CASSPGPQTGHDGYTF.

This chain uses TRBV27 with TRBJ1-5, with D possibly being TRBD1 (5 bases). V lost 6 bases to trimming and J lost 0 bases, with 12 bases between them. Per germline, CDR1 MNHEY and CDR2 SMNVEV (reference sequence). The CDR3 extends over 15 amino acids. The CDR3 bases are TGTGCCAGCAGAAACTTGACAGATAGCAATCAGCCCCAGCATTTT. Translating gives CASRNLTDSNQPQHF.

This clonotype was observed at least ten times. The chain links TRBV7-2 to TRBJ2-5; 7 bases agree with TRBD1. The V gene end was trimmed by 4 bases and the J gene end by 5 bases; junction bases not matched to a gene: 10. The CDR3 has 15 amino acids. Germline assignment: CDR1 SGHTA and CDR2 FQGNSA. CDR3 amino acids: CASSSRQGGLETQYF. In nucleotides, the CDR3 is TGTGCCAGCAGCTCACGACAGGGTGGTTTGGAGACCCAGTACTTC.

V is TRBV27 and J is TRBJ1-5; no firm D call. The CDR3 totals 16 residues. Trimming took off 8 bases at V and 2 bases at J, with 19 bases between the two ends. Germline V gene lookup returns CDR1 MNHEY and CDR2 SMNVEV (reference sequence). CDR3 coding DNA: TGTGCCAGCGGCCCCATGGGAGTCGGGGGCAATCAGCCCCAGCATTTT. Its translation: CASGPMGVGGNQPQHF.